The text below deals with one TCR beta chain. Authors' methods: Estimation of nucleated cell counts relied on the amplification of reference gene primers. Some clones are missing from TCRdb's copy, which holds only in-frame ones; the method was immunoSEQ multiplex PCR. V, J and clone size reflect that table, while D and trimming were determined from the DNA. The sample has under 200,000 clones; approximately 81% are singletons. This record belongs to a study of blood T cell repertoires in COVID-19. Background on the study: There were acute and convalescent COVID-19 samples, and they came from the United States, Italy and Spain. PBMCs, B-cell-depleted T cells, or T cells were the source of the cDNA or gDNA that made up the material.

The TCR originated in a man in his forties with acute or convalescent COVID-19. The sample was peripheral blood.

The CDR3 loop is CASSASGQGKSDTQYF. Here the CDR3 DNA reads TGTGCCAGTAGTGCCTCGGGACAGGGGAAATCAGATACGCAGTATTTT. The rearrangement uses TRBV19 and TRBJ2-3, with 10 bases matching TRBD1. J gave up 4 bases and V 5 bases, and 9 bases lay outside the gene matches. Germline assignment: CDR1 LNHDA and CDR2 SQIVND (reference sequence). The CDR3 runs 16 residues.